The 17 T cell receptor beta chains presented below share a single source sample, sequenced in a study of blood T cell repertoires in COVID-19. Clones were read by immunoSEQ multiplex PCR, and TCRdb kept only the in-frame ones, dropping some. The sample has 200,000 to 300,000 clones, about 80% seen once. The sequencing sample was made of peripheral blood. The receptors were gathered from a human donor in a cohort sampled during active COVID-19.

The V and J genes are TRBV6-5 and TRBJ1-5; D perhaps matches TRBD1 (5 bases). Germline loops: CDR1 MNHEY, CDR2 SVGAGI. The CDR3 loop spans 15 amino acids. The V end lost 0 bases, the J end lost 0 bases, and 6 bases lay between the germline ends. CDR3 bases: TGTGCCAGCAGTTACTCAGGGGTTAGCAATCAGCCCCAGCATTTT. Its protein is CASSYSGVSNQPQHF.

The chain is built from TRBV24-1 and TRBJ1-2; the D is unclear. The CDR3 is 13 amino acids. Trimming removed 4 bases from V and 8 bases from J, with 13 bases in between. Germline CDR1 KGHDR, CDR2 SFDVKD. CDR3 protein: CATSESAGGGYTF. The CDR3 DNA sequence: TGTGCCACCAGTGAGTCGGCAGGAGGGGGCTACACCTTC.

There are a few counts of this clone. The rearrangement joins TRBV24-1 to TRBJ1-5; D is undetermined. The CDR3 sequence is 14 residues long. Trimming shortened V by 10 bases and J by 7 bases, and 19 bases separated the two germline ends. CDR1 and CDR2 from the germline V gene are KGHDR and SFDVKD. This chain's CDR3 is CATHGRVVPQPQHF. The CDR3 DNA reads TGTGCCACTCACGGTCGTGTCGTCCCCCAGCCCCAGCATTTT.

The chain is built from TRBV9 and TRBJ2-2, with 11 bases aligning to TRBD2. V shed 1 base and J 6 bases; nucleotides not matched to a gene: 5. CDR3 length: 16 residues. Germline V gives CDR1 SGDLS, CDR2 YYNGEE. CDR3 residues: CASSVKLAGGPGELFF. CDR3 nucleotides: TGTGCCAGCAGCGTAAAGCTAGCGGGGGGACCCGGGGAGCTGTTTTTT.

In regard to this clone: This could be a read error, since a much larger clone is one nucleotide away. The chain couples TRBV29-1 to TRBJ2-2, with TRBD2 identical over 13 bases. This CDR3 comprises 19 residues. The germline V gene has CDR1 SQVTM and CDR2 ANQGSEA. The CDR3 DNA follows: TGCAGCGTTGAACCCGGGACTAGCGGGAAAATAGCGAACACCGGGGGGCTGTTTTTT. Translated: CSVEPGTSGKIANTGGLFF.

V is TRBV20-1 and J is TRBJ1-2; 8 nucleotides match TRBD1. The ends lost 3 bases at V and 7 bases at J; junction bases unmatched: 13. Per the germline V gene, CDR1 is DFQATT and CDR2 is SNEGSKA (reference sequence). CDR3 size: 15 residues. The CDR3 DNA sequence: TGCAGTGCTAGTAGTTCCGGACAGGGTGAATTTGGCTACACCTTC. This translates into CSASSSGQGEFGYTF.

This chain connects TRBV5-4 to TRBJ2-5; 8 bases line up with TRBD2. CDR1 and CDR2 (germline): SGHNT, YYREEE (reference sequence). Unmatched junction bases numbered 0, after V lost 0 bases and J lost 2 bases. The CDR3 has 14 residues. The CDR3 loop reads CASSLGGGQETQYF. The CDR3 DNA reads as TGTGCCAGCAGCTTGGGCGGGGGGCAAGAGACCCAGTACTTC.

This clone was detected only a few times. Written as DNA, the CDR3 is TGTGCCAGCAGTGAATCGATAGCGGCCGGTCGTAACGAGCAGTTCTTC. Residues: CASSESIAAGRNEQFF. The J gene is TRBJ2-1, the V gene TRBV6-1; possibly TRBD2 for D (6 bases). The germline V gene has CDR1 MNHNS and CDR2 SASEGT. CDR3 length: 16 amino acids. Trimming took 2 bases from V and 10 from J, leaving 21 bases between them.

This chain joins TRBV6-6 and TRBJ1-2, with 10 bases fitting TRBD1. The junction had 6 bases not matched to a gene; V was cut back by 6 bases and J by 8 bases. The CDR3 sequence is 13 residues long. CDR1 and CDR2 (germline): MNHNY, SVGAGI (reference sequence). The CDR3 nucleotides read TGTGCCAGCAGCCGACAGGGGGCCATGGGCTACACCTTC. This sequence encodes CASSRQGAMGYTF.

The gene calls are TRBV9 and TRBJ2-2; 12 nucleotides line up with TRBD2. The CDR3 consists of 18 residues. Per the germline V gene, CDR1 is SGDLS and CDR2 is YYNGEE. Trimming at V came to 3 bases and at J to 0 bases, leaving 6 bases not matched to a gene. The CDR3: CASSAGLAGITNTGELFF. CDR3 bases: TGTGCCAGCAGCGCCGGACTAGCGGGGATAACGAACACCGGGGAGCTGTTTTTT.

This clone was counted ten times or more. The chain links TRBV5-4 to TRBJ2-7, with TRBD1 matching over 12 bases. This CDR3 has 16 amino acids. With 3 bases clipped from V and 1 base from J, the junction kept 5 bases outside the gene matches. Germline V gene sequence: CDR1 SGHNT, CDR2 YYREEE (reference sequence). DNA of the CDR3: TGTGCCAGCAGCTCGGTGGGACAGGGGGCTTCCTACGAGCAGTACTTC. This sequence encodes CASSSVGQGASYEQYF.

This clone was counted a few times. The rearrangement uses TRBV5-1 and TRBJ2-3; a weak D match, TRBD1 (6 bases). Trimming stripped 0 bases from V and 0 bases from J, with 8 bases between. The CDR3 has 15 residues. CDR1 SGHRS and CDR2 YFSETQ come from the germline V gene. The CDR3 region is CASSLGGHSTDTQYF. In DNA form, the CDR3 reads TGCGCCAGCAGCTTGGGGGGACACAGCACAGATACGCAGTATTTT. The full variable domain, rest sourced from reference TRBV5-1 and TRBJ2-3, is KAGVTQTPRYLIKTRGQQVTLSCSPISGHRSVSWYQQTPGQGLQFLFEYFSETQRNKGNFPGRFSGRQFSNSRSEMNVSTLELGDSALYLCASSLGGHSTDTQYFGPGTRLTVL.

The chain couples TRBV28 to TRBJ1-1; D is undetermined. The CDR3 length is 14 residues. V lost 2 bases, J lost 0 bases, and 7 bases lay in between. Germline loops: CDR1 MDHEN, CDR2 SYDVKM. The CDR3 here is CASSLLSLNTEAFF. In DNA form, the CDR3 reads TGTGCCAGCAGTTTACTGAGCCTGAACACTGAAGCTTTCTTT.

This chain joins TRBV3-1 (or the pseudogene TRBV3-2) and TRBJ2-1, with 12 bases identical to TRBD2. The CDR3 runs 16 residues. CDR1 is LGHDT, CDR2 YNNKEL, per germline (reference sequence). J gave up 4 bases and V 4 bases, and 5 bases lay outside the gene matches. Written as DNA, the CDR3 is TGTGCCAGCAGCCGAACACTAGCGGGGGGATACAATGAGCAGTTCTTC. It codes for CASSRTLAGGYNEQFF.

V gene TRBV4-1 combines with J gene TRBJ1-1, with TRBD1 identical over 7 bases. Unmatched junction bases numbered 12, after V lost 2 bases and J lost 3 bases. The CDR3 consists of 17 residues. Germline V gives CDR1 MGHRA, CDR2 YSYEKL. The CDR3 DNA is TGCGCCAGCAGCCAACAAGGGGGCACGTTGATCTACACTGAAGCTTTCTTT. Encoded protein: CASSQQGGTLIYTEAFF.

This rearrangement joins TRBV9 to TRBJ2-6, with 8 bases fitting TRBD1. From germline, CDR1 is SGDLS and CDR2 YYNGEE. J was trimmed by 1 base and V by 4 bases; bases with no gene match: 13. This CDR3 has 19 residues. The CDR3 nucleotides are TGTGCCAGCAGCCCACGATCAGGGGGCGCTAGTTCTGGGGCCAACGTCCTGACTTTC. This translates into CASSPRSGGASSGANVLTF.

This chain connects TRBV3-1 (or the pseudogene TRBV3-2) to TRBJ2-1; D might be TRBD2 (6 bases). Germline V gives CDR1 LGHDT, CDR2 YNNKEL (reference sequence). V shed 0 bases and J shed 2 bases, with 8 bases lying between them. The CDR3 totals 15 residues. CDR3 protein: CASSQELAAYNEQFF. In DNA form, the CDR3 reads TGTGCCAGCAGCCAAGAACTAGCTGCCTACAATGAGCAGTTCTTC.